This TCR beta chain comes out of a study of CD8 T cells in ankylosing spondylitis. Study results and limitations: Made up of roughly 8 highly homologous variants, a TCR beta motif appeared characteristic of ankylosing spondylitis blood.

Generation of TCR beta libraries employed quantitative 5'-RACE incorporating molecular barcodes. TCRdb passed the 5' RACE reads through MiXCR, listing each CDR3 protein once. This sample has approximately 150,000 distinct CDR3 sequences, with roughly 44% found just once. Comment on this clonotype: Its specificity is unknown.

The sequence came from a male donor with ankylosing spondylitis. Sequencing input: synovial fluid, either unsorted or a sorted T cell fraction (not recorded which).

CDR3 protein: CASSGTPTYEQYF. The CDR3 coding sequence is TGTGCCTCCTCCGGGACGCCAACCTACGAGCAGTACTTC. This rearrangement joins TRBV7-6 to TRBJ2-7; D may correspond to TRBD1 or TRBD2 (5 bases each). The CDR3 has 13 amino acids. In germline, CDR1 is SGHVS, CDR2 FNYEAQ. V shed 11 bases and J shed 2 bases, with 16 bases lying between them. Complete variable domain (other parts from reference TRBV7-6 and TRBJ2-7): GAGVSQSPRYKVTKRGQDVALRCDPISGHVSLYWYRQALGQGPEFLTYFNYEAQQDKSGLPNDRFSAERPEGSISTLTIQRTEQRDSAMYRCASSGTPTYEQYFGPGTRLTVT.